The T cell receptor (beta chain) under discussion was sequenced for a study of blood T cell repertoires in COVID-19. Study-level information: Donors in the United States, Italy and Spain gave samples during acute or convalescent COVID-19. The cDNA or gDNA used as material had been derived from T cells, B-cell-depleted T cells, or PBMCs.

Germline CDR1 is MGHDK and CDR2 is SYGVNS. CDR3 size: 13 residues. V was cut by 1 base and J by 5 bases, with 8 bases left in between. Under the authors' procedure: From reference gene primer amplification, estimates of nucleated cell counts were derived. Method: immunoSEQ multiplex PCR; TCRdb's copy keeps in-frame clones and lacks some. V and J calls and clone size are those listed in that table; D and trimming were worked out from the DNA. Among 250,000 to 350,000 clones listed, roughly 90% were seen once. This chain links TRBV25-1 with TRBJ1-1; D is unresolved. The clonotype originates from a woman aged 45-65 years with active or convalescent COVID-19. The sample consisted of peripheral blood. In DNA form, the CDR3 reads TGTGCCAGCAGTGAATCGGCAGGTACTGAAGCTTTCTTT. Translating gives CASSESAGTEAFF.